Below are 23 T cell receptor beta chains sequenced from a single sample in a study of T cell clonality in common variable immunodeficiency. TCRdb's table, derived via immunoSEQ multiplex PCR, lists solely in-frame clones and lacks some. Observed are roughly 40,000 clones, no singletons, with the top ten taking roughly 2.9%. Material: peripheral blood mononuclear cells. The source of these receptors is a person aged 18 to 75 in good health.

This clone was seen repeatedly, ten times or more. Read data end 3 residues before the CDR3 end; the end is taken from the germline J gene. V and J are TRBV20-1 and TRBJ2-5; D gene ambiguous. The V and J ends lost 3 bases and 2 bases respectively, with 4 bases between them. Germline CDR1 and CDR2: DFQATT and SNEGSKA (reference sequence). This CDR3 comprises 11 residues. CDR3 amino acids: CSARRQETQYF. CDR3 DNA, as far as it was read: TGCAGTGCTAGGAGGCAAGAGACC.

This clone was picked up many times. The DNA ends 3 residues before the CDR3 does, and the rest of the CDR3 is filled in from the germline J gene. V gene TRBV7-9 combines with J gene TRBJ2-1; the D is unclear. The V gene's germline CDR1 is SEHNR and CDR2 FQNEAQ (reference sequence). Between the trimmed V and J ends, which lost 1 base and 2 bases, there was a span of 6 bases. This CDR3 has 14 amino acids. CDR3 amino acids: CASSLDLTYNEQFF. Incomplete CDR3 DNA: TGTGCCAGCAGCTTAGATCTTACCTACAATGAG.

This clone was seen many times. Sequencing ends 3 residues short of the CDR3 end; the germline J gene provides the rest. The gene calls are TRBV6-2 or TRBV6-3 and TRBJ2-7, with 10 positions matching TRBD2. The CDR3 runs 15 residues. Unmatched junction bases numbered 7, after V lost 6 bases and J lost 2 bases. The germline CDR1 and CDR2 sequences are MNHEY and SVGEGT. The CDR3 DNA, read in part, is TGTGCCAGCAGCCCGATAGCGGGAGGACCCTACGAG. Protein product: CASSPIAGGPYE. The whole CDR3 reads CASSPIAGGPYEQYF.

Many counts were recorded for this clone. Read coverage stops 3 residues before the CDR3 terminus; the germline J gene supplies the remainder. The chain has TRBV12-5 and TRBJ2-2; 9 nucleotides agree with TRBD1. CDR3 length equals 16 residues. V lost 5 bases, J lost 5 bases, and 9 bases stayed unmatched. The germline gives CDR1 LGHNT, CDR2 FRNRAP. This chain's CDR3 is CASGAIQGAGTGELFF. The covered CDR3 bases are TGTGCTAGTGGTGCTATACAGGGGGCGGGAACCGGGGAG.

This clone has at least ten counts. The CDR3 goes on 3 residues after the read ends, and that part is filled in from the germline J gene. The rearrangement joins TRBV19 to TRBJ2-5; the match to TRBD2 covers 7 bases. The CDR3 is 12 residues long. Germline assignment: CDR1 LNHDA and CDR2 SQIVND (reference sequence). This CDR3 reads CASNNQRGTQYF. CDR3 DNA (partial): TGTGCCAGTAATAACCAGCGGGGCACC. Combining the CDR3 with reference TRBV19 and TRBJ2-5 gives the whole variable domain DGGITQSPKYLFRKEGQNVTLSCEQNLNHDAMYWYRQDPGQGLRLIYYSQIVNDFQKGDIAEGYSVSREKKESFPLTVTSAQKNPTAFYLCASNNQRGTQYFGPGTRLLVL.

Notes on this clone: The sequenced fragment ends 3 residues before the CDR3 boundary, so the rest is inferred from the germline J gene. The chain is built from TRBV7-2 and TRBJ2-6; D is possibly TRBD1 (5 bases). The CDR3 is 16 residues long. The V end lost 0 bases, the J end lost 4 bases, and 10 bases lay between the germline ends. Per the germline V gene, CDR1 is SGHTA and CDR2 is FQGNSA. The sequenced part of the CDR3 DNA is TGTGCCAGCAGCTTAGCCCAGGGCACAGGGGCCAACGTC. It is translated as CASSLAQGTGANV. The CDR3 in its entirety is CASSLAQGTGANVLTF. The complete variable domain, with remaining parts taken from reference TRBV7-2 and TRBJ2-6, reads GAGVSQSPSNKVTEKGKDVELRCDPISGHTALYWYRQSLGQGLEFLIYFQGNSAPDKSGLPSDRFSAERTGGSVSTLTIQRTQQEDSAVYLCASSLAQGTGANVLTFGAGSRLTVL.

This clone was counted many times. Read sequence stops 3 residues before the CDR3 end, and the germline J gene provides the missing end. The chain has TRBV10-3 and TRBJ2-3; 8 nucleotides align to TRBD1. The CDR3 is 17 residues long. Germline V gene lookup returns CDR1 ENHRY and CDR2 SYGVKD. With 5 bases clipped from V and 0 bases from J, the junction kept 10 bases outside the gene matches. The chain's CDR3 is CAISSGQGRVSTDTQYF. CDR3 DNA, as far as it was read: TGTGCCATCAGTTCAGGACAGGGCAGGGTGAGCACAGATACG.

This clone was seen ten or more times. The read ends 3 residues early relative to the CDR3; the germline J gene fills the gap. The rearrangement links TRBV18 to TRBJ2-2; 10 nucleotides line up with TRBD1. This CDR3 has 17 residues. CDR1 is KGHSH and CDR2 is LQKENI in the germline V gene. V lost 4 bases to trimming and J lost 4 bases; unmatched junction nucleotides: 9. Incomplete CDR3 DNA: TGTGCCAGCTCACGCTTTCCGGGACAGGGGATCACCGGGGAG. Amino acid sequence: CASSRFPGQGITGE. The whole CDR3 sequence reads CASSRFPGQGITGELFF.

This clone was counted between two and nine times. The read terminates 3 residues before the CDR3 end, so the remaining end is supplied by the germline J gene. The chain links TRBV7-8 to TRBJ2-7, with D possibly TRBD1 on 6 matching bases. The germline V gene has CDR1 SGHVS and CDR2 FQNEAQ. The V end was cut by 5 bases, the J end by 3 bases, with 14 bases between. This CDR3 region has 14 residues. Incomplete CDR3 DNA: TGTGCCAGCAGCCCCGGGACACAGCTCTACGAG. Amino acids: CASSPGTQLYE. The full-length CDR3 reads as CASSPGTQLYEQYF.

In the case of this clone: The read terminates 3 residues ahead of where the CDR3 ends, so the germline J gene completes it. V gene TRBV5-4 combines with J gene TRBJ2-7; D may be TRBD2 (5 bases). Trimming shortened V by 3 bases and J by 3 bases, and 7 bases separated the two germline ends. The length of the CDR3 is 12 residues. Germline CDR1 and CDR2: SGHNT and YYREEE (reference sequence). The part of the CDR3 DNA that was read is TGTGCCAGCAGCTCCCGGGGCTACGAG. Protein product: CASSSRGYE. The complete CDR3 sequence is CASSSRGYEQYF.

This clone was seen repeatedly, ten times or more. The same CDR3 can be traced to other DNA sequences in this sample. The covered CDR3 bases are TGTGCCAGCAGCTTAGTCGCAGAAAATTCACCC. This codes for CASSLVAENSP. The whole CDR3 sequence reads CASSLVAENSPLHF. V is TRBV7-9 and J is TRBJ1-6; D not resolved. The CDR3 end lies 3 residues beyond the end of the read and is filled in from the germline J gene. The CDR3 covers 14 residues. CDR1 SEHNR and CDR2 FQNEAQ come from the germline V gene (reference sequence). The germline V and J ends were trimmed by 1 base and 7 bases, with 8 bases remaining between them.

This clone has ten or more counts. Sequencing ends 3 residues short of the CDR3 end; the germline J gene provides the rest. The chain joins TRBV5-1 to TRBJ2-3; maybe TRBD2 (5 bases). V was cut by 4 bases and J by 0 bases, with 15 bases left in between. Per the germline V gene, CDR1 is SGHRS and CDR2 is YFSETQ. This CDR3 contains 16 residues. The covered CDR3 bases are TGCGCCAGCAGCATCCGACTAACTTCTAGCACAGATACG. Amino acids: CASSIRLTSSTDT. From start to end, the CDR3 is CASSIRLTSSTDTQYF.

Many counts were recorded for this clone. The sequenced fragment ends 3 residues before the CDR3 boundary, so the rest is inferred from the germline J gene. The chain combines TRBV4-1 with TRBJ2-1; 7 nucleotides match TRBD2. Germline V gene lookup returns CDR1 MGHRA and CDR2 YSYEKL. The CDR3 extends over 16 amino acids. J gave up 2 bases and V 5 bases, and 9 bases lay outside the gene matches. The CDR3 loop reads CASSGIGGKTYNEQFF. The sequenced part of the CDR3 DNA is TGCGCCAGCAGCGGGATCGGGGGGAAGACCTACAATGAG.

The sample holds many counts of this clone. From the germline J gene comes the end of the CDR3, since the read stops 3 residues before it. The gene calls are TRBV19 and TRBJ2-7; TRBD1 agrees at 10 bases. The CDR3 is 15 amino acids. J was trimmed by 2 bases and V by 8 bases; bases with no gene match: 9. Per the germline V gene, CDR1 is LNHDA and CDR2 is SQIVND (reference sequence). The sequenced part of the CDR3 DNA is TGTGCCAGTCAGTACCGGGACAGGGGACCCTACGAG. It yields the protein CASQYRDRGPYE. The entire CDR3 protein reads CASQYRDRGPYEQYF.

This clone has a count of ten or more. The read is 3 residues too short to cover the CDR3 end, so that end is filled in from the germline J gene. The chain couples TRBV20-1 to TRBJ2-2, with 9 bases aligning to TRBD1. J was trimmed by 6 bases and V by 5 bases; bases with no gene match: 7. Looked up from germline, CDR1 is DFQATT and CDR2 is SNEGSKA (reference sequence). CDR3 length: 14 residues. CDR3 protein: CSAPGTGLSGELFF. The sequenced part of the CDR3 DNA is TGCAGTGCTCCCGGGACAGGGTTGTCCGGGGAG.

This clone was seen many times. Read data end 3 residues before the CDR3 end; the end is taken from the germline J gene. The genes are TRBV18 and TRBJ1-4; weak D call: TRBD1 (6 bases). Trimming left V 3 bases short and J 8 bases short, with 16 bases between. The CDR3 extends over 15 amino acids. Germline V gene lookup returns CDR1 KGHSH and CDR2 LQKENI. The CDR3 sequence: CASSPYREAGEKLFF. CDR3 DNA (partial): TGTGCCAGCTCACCTTACAGGGAAGCTGGCGAAAAA.

This clone was observed many times. The read ends 3 residues shy of where the CDR3 ends; the end is completed using the germline J gene. This chain joins TRBV2 and TRBJ1-5, with TRBD1 matching 8 bases. Trimming took 6 bases from V and 2 from J; bases not matched to a gene: 3. In germline, CDR1 is SNHLY, CDR2 FYNNEI. The CDR3 contains 14 residues. This CDR3 is CASRTDRGNQPQHF. The DNA read from the CDR3 is TGTGCCAGCAGAACGGACAGGGGCAATCAGCCC.

This clone has at least ten counts. The CDR3 extends 3 residues past the end of the read, so its final part is completed from the germline J gene. V usage is TRBV10-3 and J usage is TRBJ2-1, with TRBD1 matching over 8 bases. This CDR3 is 11 amino acids long. Trimming took 11 bases from V and 6 from J; bases not matched to a gene: 3. Germline V gene sequence: CDR1 ENHRY, CDR2 SYGVKD. CDR3 sequence: CAVGTGNEQFF. Incomplete CDR3 DNA: TGTGCCGTTGGGACAGGCAATGAG.

This clone was observed at least ten times. CDR3: CSARAPGADTQYF. CDR3 DNA, as far as it was read: TGCAGTGCTAGGGCCCCGGGTGCAGATACG. V and J are TRBV20-1 and TRBJ2-3; no definite D call. The read stops 3 residues short of the end of the CDR3; the missing end is completed from the germline J gene. Trimming cost V 3 bases and J 4 bases, with 11 bases left between them. In germline, CDR1 is DFQATT, CDR2 SNEGSKA (reference sequence). The CDR3 runs to 13 residues.

Ten or more counts support this clone. CDR3 in amino acids: CASSHDRGLEKLFF. The CDR3 bases that were read are TGCGCCAGCAGCCACGACAGGGGACTAGAAAAA. The chain uses TRBV4-1 and TRBJ1-4; 8 bases line up with TRBD1. The read terminates 3 residues before the CDR3 end, so the remaining end is supplied by the germline J gene. The CDR3 runs 14 residues. Germline V gene data show CDR1 as MGHRA and CDR2 as YSYEKL. The trim removed 3 bases at V and 8 bases at J, leaving 5 bases unmatched.

This clone was recorded at least ten times. The sequence runs out 3 residues before the end of the CDR3; the remainder is reconstructed from the germline J gene. The V and J genes are TRBV5-6 and TRBJ2-7; 11 nucleotides agree with TRBD2. V lost 4 bases, J lost 3 bases, and 3 bases stayed unmatched. This CDR3 contains 14 residues. Germline loops: CDR1 SGHDT, CDR2 YYEEEE. The part of the CDR3 DNA that was read is TGTGCCAGCAGCACTAGCGGGAGTTTCTACGAG. Protein sequence: CASSTSGSFYE. The full CDR3 protein is CASSTSGSFYEQYF.

There are many counts of this clone. Read data end 3 residues before the CDR3 end; the end is taken from the germline J gene. The chain is built from TRBV29-1 and TRBJ1-2; the match to TRBD1 covers 8 bases. CDR1 is SQVTM, CDR2 ANQGSEA, per germline. The V gene end was trimmed by 7 bases and the J gene end by 4 bases; junction bases not matched to a gene: 8. The CDR3 contains 13 residues. Here the CDR3 reads CSAPTGEAYGYTF. CDR3 bases read: TGCAGCGCCCCGACAGGGGAGGCCTATGGC. Full variable domain (outside the CDR3, taken from reference TRBV29-1 and TRBJ1-2): SAVISQKPSRDICQRGTSLTIQCQVDSQVTMMFWYRQQPGQSLTLIATANQGSEATYESGFVIDKFPISRPNLTFSTLTVSNMSPEDSSIYLCSAPTGEAYGYTFGSGTRLTVV.

This clone was detected ten times or more. Read data end 3 residues before the CDR3 end; the end is taken from the germline J gene. The V call is TRBV27, the J call TRBJ1-1, with D uncertain. CDR3 length: 15 residues. Trimming removed 6 bases at V and 0 bases at J, with 14 bases between. Germline V gene lookup returns CDR1 MNHEY and CDR2 SMNVEV (reference sequence). This CDR3 reads CASRENNYMNTEAFF. The CDR3 bases that were read are TGTGCCAGCAGGGAGAATAACTACATGAACACTGAA.